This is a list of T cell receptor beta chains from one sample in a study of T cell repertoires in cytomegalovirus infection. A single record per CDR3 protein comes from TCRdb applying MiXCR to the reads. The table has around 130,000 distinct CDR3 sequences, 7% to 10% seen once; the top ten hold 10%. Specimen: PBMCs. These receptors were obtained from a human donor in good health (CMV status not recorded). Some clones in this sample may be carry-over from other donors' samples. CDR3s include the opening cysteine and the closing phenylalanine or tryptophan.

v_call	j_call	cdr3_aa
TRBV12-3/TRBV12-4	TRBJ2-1	CASSEDQSSYNEQFF
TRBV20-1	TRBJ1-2	CSAPEDRYGYTF
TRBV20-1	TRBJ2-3	CSAREPSGWSTDTQYF
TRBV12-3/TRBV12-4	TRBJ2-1	CASSRTEQFF
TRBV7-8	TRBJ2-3	CASSFSGGNADTQYF
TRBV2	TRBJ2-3	CASSQVTADTQYF
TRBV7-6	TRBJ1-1	CASSEYQGSNTEAFF
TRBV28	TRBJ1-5	CASSLDRALNQPQHF
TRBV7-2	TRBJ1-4	CASSLNTGTAGEKLFF
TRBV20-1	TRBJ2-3	CSARSSTDTQYF
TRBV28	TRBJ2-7	CASRPGTGIYEQYF
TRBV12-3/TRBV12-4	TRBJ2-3	CASSFPDYTDTQYF
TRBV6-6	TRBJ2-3	CASIPGRLAGAWDTQYF
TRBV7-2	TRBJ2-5	CASSLVGTSGFRGETQYF
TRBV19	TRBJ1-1	CASKDRPNTEAFF
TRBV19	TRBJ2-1	CASRSGQGLTDEQFF
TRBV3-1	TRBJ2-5	CASSAGGPKETQYF
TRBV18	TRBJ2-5	CASSPRPSGQETQYF
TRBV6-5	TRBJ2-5	CASSRGRTSGGVWTQYF
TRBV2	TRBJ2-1	CASSELAGVPNEQFF
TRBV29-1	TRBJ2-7	CSVAQGGGYEQYF
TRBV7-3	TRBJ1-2	CASSPGGSVTYGYTF
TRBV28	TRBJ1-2	CATRAGDIGQYGYTF
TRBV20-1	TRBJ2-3	CSAPNLLDNTDTQYF
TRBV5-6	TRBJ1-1	CASSDVRVTEAFF
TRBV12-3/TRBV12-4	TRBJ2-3	CASSRTGNTDTQYF
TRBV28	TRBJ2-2	CASSSPGQGAMGELFF
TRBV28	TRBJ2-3	CASRLSSTDTQYF
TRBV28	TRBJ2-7	CASSLDGNSYEQYF
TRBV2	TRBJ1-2	CASSDGNTNYGYTF
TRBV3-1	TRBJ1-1	CASTNLGTEAFF
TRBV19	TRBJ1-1	CATMGQTNTEAFF
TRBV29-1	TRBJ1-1	CSVEGAGGGPAFF
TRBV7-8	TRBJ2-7	CASSLEERDEQYF
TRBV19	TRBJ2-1	CASSIGDRGGSYNEQFF
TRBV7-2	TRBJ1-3	CASSFTGTGTGNTIYF
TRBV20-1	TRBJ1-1	CSARRGGMVHTEAFF
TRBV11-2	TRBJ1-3	CASSSQWGSGNTIYF
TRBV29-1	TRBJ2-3	CSARLAGGDTQYF
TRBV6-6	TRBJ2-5	CASSYSTGSRETQYF
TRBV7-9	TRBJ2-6	CASSLASGLYVLTF
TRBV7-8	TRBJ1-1	CASSRLGQANTEAFF
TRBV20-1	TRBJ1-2	CSARDQLGYGYTF
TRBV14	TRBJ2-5	CASSQSGLKRETQYF
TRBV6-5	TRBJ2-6	CASSYRRPGANVLTF
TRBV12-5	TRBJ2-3	CASGLGGQGAADTQYF
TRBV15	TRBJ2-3	CATSSRSGGPWDTQYF
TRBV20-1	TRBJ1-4	CSASTGSANEKLFF
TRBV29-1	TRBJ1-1	CSAPGATEAFF
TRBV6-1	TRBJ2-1	CASNPHAGLVQSEQFF
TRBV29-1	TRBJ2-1	CSAKVPGQGNNEQFF
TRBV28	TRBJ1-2	CASSPQGRPGNFF
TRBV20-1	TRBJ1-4	CSARAGQGGKLFF
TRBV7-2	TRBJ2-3	CASSPRGSGTQYF
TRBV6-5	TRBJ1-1	CASSQTGGKTEAFF
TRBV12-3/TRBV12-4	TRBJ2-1	CASRNDRWPPYNEQFF
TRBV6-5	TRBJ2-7	CASTRLGASSDEQYF
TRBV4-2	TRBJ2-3	CASSQDPVAGESDTQYF
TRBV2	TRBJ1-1	CASNPGGNTEAFF